This T cell receptor beta chain was captured in a study of PD-L1 blockade in urothelial cancer. Time point: peripheral blood 6 weeks after treatment start. TCRdb's copy holds only in-frame clones and misses some; the assay was immunoSEQ multiplex PCR. The sample holds about 29,000 clones, around four fifths seen once. This receptor was obtained from a man between 65 and 85 years old with urothelial cancer. Sequencing was performed on PBMCs, taken around atezolizumab (anti-PD-L1) treatment.

This CDR3 is CASLSPAGPNYGYTF. CDR3 sequence (DNA): TGTGCCAGCCTAAGTCCAGCAGGCCCTAACTATGGCTACACCTTC. J is TRBJ1-2 and V is TRBV28; the D is unclear. CDR1 and CDR2 (germline): MDHEN, SYDVKM. This CDR3 comprises 15 residues. Trimming cost V 8 bases and J 0 bases, with 16 bases left between them.